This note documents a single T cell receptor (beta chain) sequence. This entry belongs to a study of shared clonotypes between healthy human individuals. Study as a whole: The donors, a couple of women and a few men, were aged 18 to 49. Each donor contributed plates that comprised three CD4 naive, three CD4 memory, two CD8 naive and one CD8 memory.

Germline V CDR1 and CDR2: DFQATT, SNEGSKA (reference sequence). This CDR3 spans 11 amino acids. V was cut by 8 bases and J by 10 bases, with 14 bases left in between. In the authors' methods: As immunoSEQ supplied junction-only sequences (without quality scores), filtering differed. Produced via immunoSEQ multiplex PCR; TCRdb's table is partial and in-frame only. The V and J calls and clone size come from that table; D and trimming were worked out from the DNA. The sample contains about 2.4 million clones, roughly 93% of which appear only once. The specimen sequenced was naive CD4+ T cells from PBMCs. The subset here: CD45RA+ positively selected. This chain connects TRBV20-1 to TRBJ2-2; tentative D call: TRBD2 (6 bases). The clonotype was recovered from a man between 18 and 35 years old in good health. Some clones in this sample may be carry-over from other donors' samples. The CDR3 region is CSSRRAEELFF. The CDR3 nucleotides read TGCAGTTCCAGGAGGGCCGAGGAGCTGTTTTTT.